Listed here are 25 T cell receptor beta chains from one sample, sequenced in a study of blood T cell repertoires in COVID-19. Assay used: immunoSEQ multiplex PCR; TCRdb lists only in-frame clones, some missing. In the table there are 130,000 to 150,000 clones, roughly 80% of which are singletons. The specimen was peripheral blood. The source is a human donor with acute or convalescent COVID-19. The donor label of this sample is uncertain.

The chain is built from TRBV5-6 and TRBJ1-6, with a tentative D call TRBD1 (6 bases). Germline V gene data show CDR1 as SGHDT and CDR2 as YYEEEE. This CDR3 is built from 14 residues. The germline V and J ends were trimmed by 0 bases and 9 bases, with 10 bases remaining between them. The chain's CDR3 is CASSLEGGASPLHF. CDR3 coding DNA: TGTGCCAGCAGCTTGGAAGGGGGGGCTTCACCCCTCCACTTT.

V is TRBV6-5 and J is TRBJ1-5; no firm D call. V dropped 7 bases and J dropped 0 bases, with 7 bases sitting between them. The CDR3 length is 13 residues. Germline-derived CDR1 and CDR2 are MNHEY and SVGAGI. The CDR3 reads CASTGVSNQPQHF. CDR3 coding DNA: TGTGCCAGCACCGGGGTTAGCAATCAGCCCCAGCATTTT.

This chain connects TRBV11-2 to TRBJ2-1; D unclear. The CDR3 extends over 15 amino acids. Germline assignment: CDR1 SGHAT and CDR2 FQNNGV. V lost 0 bases to trimming and J lost 6 bases, with 12 bases between them. The CDR3: CASSLDRSRSNEQFF. In DNA form, the CDR3 reads TGTGCCAGCAGCTTAGATCGATCACGGTCCAATGAGCAGTTCTTC.

The chain combines TRBV27 with TRBJ1-2; D possibly corresponds to TRBD1 (5 bases). The V gene lost 3 bases and the J gene lost 4 bases, with 12 bases spanning the gap. Germline values: CDR1 MNHEY, CDR2 SMNVEV (reference sequence). This CDR3 is built from 14 residues. As DNA, the CDR3 is TGTGCCAGCAGTTTGAAAGGGGCTGGCTATGGCTACACCTTC. Protein sequence: CASSLKGAGYGYTF.

This clone came up a few times. The chain joins TRBV3-1 (or the pseudogene TRBV3-2) to TRBJ1-1; TRBD1 is a possible D gene (5 bases). This CDR3 has 15 residues. V lost 0 bases and J lost 1, with 9 bases in between. Germline CDR1 is LGHDT and CDR2 is YNNKEL (reference sequence). The CDR3, as DNA: TGTGCCAGCAGCCAAGACCCCAGGGCGAACACTGAAGCTTTCTTT. It translates to CASSQDPRANTEAFF.

This chain joins TRBV12-3 or TRBV12-4 and TRBJ1-1, with D possibly TRBD1 on 6 matching bases. The V gene lost 6 bases and the J gene lost 2 bases, with 10 bases spanning the gap. The CDR3 extends over 13 amino acids. The CDR3 region is CASSGTSNTEAFF. The CDR3 DNA reads TGTGCCAGCAGCGGGACATCTAACACTGAAGCTTTCTTT.

V gene TRBV7-8 combines with J gene TRBJ2-2; D uncertain. Trimming left V 1 base short and J 4 bases short, with 10 bases between. This CDR3 has 15 residues. CDR1 and CDR2 from the germline V gene are SGHVS and FQNEAQ. CDR3 residues: CASSLGLASTGELFF. The CDR3 coding sequence is TGTGCCAGCAGCTTAGGACTGGCGAGCACCGGGGAGCTGTTTTTT.

V and J are TRBV19 and TRBJ2-2, with 8 bases identical to TRBD1. This CDR3 is 16 amino acids long. With 5 bases clipped from V and 0 bases from J, the junction kept 5 bases outside the gene matches. CDR1 and CDR2 (germline): LNHDA, SQIVND (reference sequence). The CDR3 loop is CASSANRGANTGELFF. CDR3 nucleotide sequence: TGTGCCAGTAGTGCCAACAGGGGGGCGAACACCGGGGAGCTGTTTTTT.

This chain connects TRBV9 to TRBJ1-2; the D gene is possibly TRBD1 (5 bases). Per germline, CDR1 SGDLS and CDR2 YYNGEE. The germline V and J ends were trimmed by 5 bases and 7 bases, with 18 bases remaining between them. The CDR3 has 14 amino acids. CDR3 in DNA: TGTGCCAGCAGTCCGGGACTTCTACTCGGTGGCTACACCTTC. Translation: CASSPGLLLGGYTF.

The chain recombines TRBV5-1 with TRBJ2-2, with D tentatively TRBD1 (6 bases). The V gene's germline CDR1 is SGHRS and CDR2 YFSETQ. Trimming removed 6 bases at V and 0 bases at J, with 12 bases between. This CDR3 contains 15 residues. The DNA of the CDR3 is TGCGCCAGCACCACCGGGACACCGAACACCGGGGAGCTGTTTTTT. It yields the protein CASTTGTPNTGELFF.

V and J are TRBV4-1 and TRBJ1-4; D gene unclear. This CDR3 is built from 16 residues. Germline V CDR1 and CDR2: MGHRA, YSYEKL. The V and J ends lost 0 bases and 2 bases respectively, with 10 bases between them. CDR3: CASSQETRVTNEKLFF. The CDR3 nucleotides read TGCGCCAGCAGCCAAGAGACGAGGGTTACTAATGAAAAACTGTTTTTT.

The J gene is TRBJ2-7, the V gene TRBV2; TRBD1 might be the D (5 bases). From germline, CDR1 is SNHLY and CDR2 FYNNEI. Between the trimmed V and J ends, which lost 2 bases and 5 bases, there was a span of 19 bases. The CDR3 spans 16 residues. CDR3 sequence (DNA): TGTGCCAGCAGTGAATGGCGCAGGGTGAATGGGAACGAGCAGTACTTC. Translation: CASSEWRRVNGNEQYF.

This chain uses TRBV5-6 with TRBJ1-2; D not certain. Germline assignment: CDR1 SGHDT and CDR2 YYEEEE. The germline V and J ends were trimmed by 6 bases and 4 bases, with 22 bases remaining between them. The CDR3 runs 16 residues. This CDR3 is CASTPGVSGLSYGYTF. CDR3 DNA sequence: TGTGCCAGCACCCCTGGGGTTAGCGGCCTGAGCTATGGCTACACCTTC. The whole variable domain, remainder taken from reference TRBV5-6 and TRBJ1-2, is DAGVTQSPTHLIKTRGQQVTLRCSPKSGHDTVSWYQQALGQGPQFIFQYYEEEERQRGNFPDRFSGHQFPNYSSELNVNALLLGDSALYLCASTPGVSGLSYGYTFGSGTRLTVV.

CDR3 bases: TGTGCCAGCAGCGTAGGGAGGGTCGCTGGAAACACCATATATTTT. Translation gives CASSVGRVAGNTIYF. The rearrangement uses TRBV9 and TRBJ1-3; no definite D call. Trimming pared 0 bases from V and 2 bases from J, leaving 9 bases between. This CDR3 is built from 15 residues. CDR1 is SGDLS and CDR2 is YYNGEE in the germline V gene.

This clone has only one observation. This chain joins TRBV5-5 and TRBJ2-7, with D perhaps matching TRBD1 (6 bases). CDR3 length: 14 residues. Looked up from germline, CDR1 is SGHKS and CDR2 is YYEKEE (reference sequence). Trimming left V 4 bases short and J 5 bases short, with 16 bases between. The CDR3, as DNA: TGTGCCAGCAGCCCGCCGGACAGAGATGACGAGCAGTACTTC. It encodes CASSPPDRDDEQYF. Filled out from reference TRBV5-5 and TRBJ2-7, the complete variable domain reads DAGVTQSPTHLIKTRGQQVTLRCSPISGHKSVSWYQQVLGQGPQFIFQYYEKEERGRGNFPDRFSARQFPNYSSELNVNALLLGDSALYLCASSPPDRDDEQYFGPGTRLTVT.

This chain links TRBV6-1 with TRBJ1-1, with D perhaps TRBD1 (6 bases). V lost 4 bases, J lost 0 bases, and 15 bases lay in between. The CDR3 runs 16 residues. Germline CDR1 MNHNS, CDR2 SASEGT. The chain's CDR3 is CASSGHRTALNTEAFF. CDR3 nucleotides: TGTGCCAGCAGTGGCCACCGGACAGCCTTGAACACTGAAGCTTTCTTT.

The chain is built from TRBV6-5 and TRBJ1-4; D is possibly TRBD1 (6 bases). Germline CDR1 and CDR2: MNHEY and SVGAGI. Between the trimmed V and J ends, which lost 8 bases and 8 bases, there was a span of 21 bases. The CDR3 extends over 15 amino acids. The CDR3 coding sequence is TGTGCCAGCCTGGGGGTACAGGGAGTGAAGGAAAAACTGTTTTTT. It specifies CASLGVQGVKEKLFF.

The chain uses TRBV27 and TRBJ1-2; no clear D gene. V lost 7 bases and J lost 5, with 14 bases in between. This CDR3 has 13 amino acids. Germline V gives CDR1 MNHEY, CDR2 SMNVEV (reference sequence). The CDR3 region is CASKGGSRYGYTF. The CDR3 DNA sequence: TGTGCCAGCAAAGGAGGCTCGCGGTATGGCTACACCTTC.

The chain combines TRBV7-8 with TRBJ2-7; unclear D gene. Per germline, CDR1 SGHVS and CDR2 FQNEAQ. Trimming removed 4 bases from V and 2 bases from J, with 12 bases in between. CDR3 length: 14 residues. CDR3 in amino acids: CASSSAGFTYEQYV. The CDR3 DNA reads as TGTGCCAGCAGCTCCGCCGGGTTTACCTACGAGCAGTACGTC.

This sequence joins TRBV12-5 and TRBJ1-3, with TRBD1 matching 11 bases. Trimming cost V 5 bases and J 3 bases; bases outside gene matches: 6. The CDR3 is 16 residues long. Germline V CDR1 and CDR2: LGHNT, FRNRAP. CDR3 sequence: CASGPGQGAGGNTIYF. Written as DNA, the CDR3 is TGTGCTAGTGGTCCCGGACAGGGGGCAGGTGGAAACACCATATATTTT.

This chain uses TRBV29-1 with TRBJ1-1; D is possibly TRBD1 (6 bases). In germline, CDR1 is SQVTM, CDR2 ANQGSEA. With 3 bases removed from V and 7 bases from J, the gap between germline ends came to 18 bases. The CDR3 is 14 amino acids. CDR3 loop: CSVEKPIQGYEAFF. DNA of the CDR3: TGCAGCGTTGAGAAGCCCATCCAGGGGTATGAAGCTTTCTTT.

The chain uses TRBV19 and TRBJ1-5; D call uncertain. CDR1 is LNHDA, CDR2 SQIVND, per germline (reference sequence). The CDR3 consists of 14 residues. The germline V and J ends were trimmed by 1 base and 9 bases, with 13 bases remaining between them. CDR3 DNA: TGTGCCAGTAGTATAGCCGGGTCCGTCGGGCCCCAGCATTTT. Protein product: CASSIAGSVGPQHF. The full variable domain, with the rest looked up from reference TRBV19 and TRBJ1-5, is DGGITQSPKYLFRKEGQNVTLSCEQNLNHDAMYWYRQDPGQGLRLIYYSQIVNDFQKGDIAEGYSVSREKKESFPLTVTSAQKNPTAFYLCASSIAGSVGPQHFGDGTRLSIL.

This chain connects TRBV27 to TRBJ1-5; TRBD1 is a possible D gene (5 bases). Trimming removed 4 bases at V and 6 bases at J, with 13 bases between. Germline-derived CDR1 and CDR2 are MNHEY and SMNVEV (reference sequence). The CDR3 has 14 amino acids. CDR3 in DNA: TGTGCCAGCAGTTCCCTCGGGGGGATTCAGCCCCAGCATTTT. This translates into CASSSLGGIQPQHF.

V gene TRBV4-1 combines with J gene TRBJ2-2, with 12 nucleotides matching TRBD1. Trimming at V came to 3 bases and at J to 7 bases, leaving 3 bases not matched to a gene. The CDR3 extends over 15 amino acids. CDR1 and CDR2 from the germline V gene are MGHRA and YSYEKL. The CDR3 sequence is CASSQGQGAIGELFF. The CDR3 DNA is TGCGCCAGCAGCCAGGGACAGGGGGCAATCGGGGAGCTGTTTTTT.

The CDR3 region is CASSPMGTVVGTEPQHF. The CDR3 DNA sequence: TGTGCCAGCAGCCCAATGGGGACAGTAGTAGGAACGGAGCCCCAGCATTTT. The rearrangement joins TRBV27 to TRBJ1-5; 7 bases match TRBD1. The CDR3 sequence is 17 residues long. V lost 6 bases to trimming and J lost 8 bases; unmatched junction nucleotides: 19. Germline-derived CDR1 and CDR2 are MNHEY and SMNVEV (reference sequence).